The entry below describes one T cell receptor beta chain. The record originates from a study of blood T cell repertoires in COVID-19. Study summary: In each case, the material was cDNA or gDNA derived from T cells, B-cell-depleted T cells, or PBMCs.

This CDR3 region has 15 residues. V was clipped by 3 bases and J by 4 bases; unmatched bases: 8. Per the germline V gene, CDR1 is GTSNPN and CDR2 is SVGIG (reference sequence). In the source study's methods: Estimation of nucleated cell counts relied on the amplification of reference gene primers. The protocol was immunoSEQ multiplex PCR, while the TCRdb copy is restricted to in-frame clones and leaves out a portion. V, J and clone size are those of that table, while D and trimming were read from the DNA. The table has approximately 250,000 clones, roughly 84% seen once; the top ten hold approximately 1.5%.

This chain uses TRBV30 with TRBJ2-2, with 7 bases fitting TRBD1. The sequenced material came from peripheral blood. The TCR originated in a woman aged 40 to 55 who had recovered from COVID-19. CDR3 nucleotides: TGTGCCTGGAGGCGACAGGGAGTTGGCACCGGGGAGCTGTTTTTT. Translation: CAWRRQGVGTGELFF. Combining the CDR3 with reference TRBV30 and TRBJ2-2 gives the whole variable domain SQTIHQWPATLVQPVGSPLSLECTVEGTSNPNLYWYRQAAGRGLQLLFYSVGIGQISSEVPQNLSASRPQDRQFILSSKKLLLSDSGFYLCAWRRQGVGTGELFFGEGSRLTVL.